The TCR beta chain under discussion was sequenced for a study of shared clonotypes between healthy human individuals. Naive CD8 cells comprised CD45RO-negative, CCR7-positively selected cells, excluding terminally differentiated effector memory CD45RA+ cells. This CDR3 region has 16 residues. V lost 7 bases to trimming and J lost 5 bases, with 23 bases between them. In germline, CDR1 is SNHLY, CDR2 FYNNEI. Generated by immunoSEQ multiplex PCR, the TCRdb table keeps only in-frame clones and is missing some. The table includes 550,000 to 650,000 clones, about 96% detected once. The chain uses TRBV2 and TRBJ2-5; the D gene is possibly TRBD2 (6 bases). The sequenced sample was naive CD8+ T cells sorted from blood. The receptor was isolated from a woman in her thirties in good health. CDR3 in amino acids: CASTWGLASEGETQYF. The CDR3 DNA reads TGTGCCAGCACCTGGGGTCTAGCGTCTGAAGGGGAGACCCAGTACTTC.